This TCR beta chain originates from a study of cytomegalovirus exposure and HLA in healthy donors. The primer mix had 60 Vbeta and 13 Jbeta primers. Using immunoSEQ multiplex PCR, the repertoire was profiled, and TCRdb retains in-frame clones only, with some absent. This table has fewer than 250,000 clones, about 77% appearing once. V was pared by 4 bases and J by 3 bases, with 5 bases of the junction left unmatched. The CDR3 covers 14 residues. Germline assignment: CDR1 SNHLY and CDR2 FYNNEI. Sequencing input: PBMCs. The gene calls are TRBV2 and TRBJ2-7; 8 bases fit TRBD2. The clonotype was recovered from a man aged 25 to 40 in good health and CMV-seropositive. CDR3 residues: CASSAGGPNYEQYF. In nucleotides, the CDR3 is TGTGCCAGCAGTGCGGGAGGGCCGAACTACGAGCAGTACTTC.